The 5 T cell receptor beta chains in this list originate from one sample, sequenced in a study of cytomegalovirus exposure and HLA in healthy donors. A multiplex PCR was run with 60 Vbeta primers and 13 Jbeta primers. Produced via immunoSEQ multiplex PCR; TCRdb's table is partial and in-frame only. The sample holds 190,000 or so clones, 75% to 90% seen once. Sequences were obtained from PBMCs. These receptors all stem from a boy aged 10-17 years in good health and CMV-seronegative.

V usage is TRBV7-3 and J usage is TRBJ2-3, with D perhaps matching TRBD2 (5 bases). The germline V gene encodes CDR1 SGHTA and CDR2 FQGTGA. The CDR3 covers 14 residues. Trimming pared 1 base from V and 1 base from J, leaving 6 bases between. Written as DNA, the CDR3 is TGTGCCAGCAGCTTAATGCGGGGCACAGATACGCAGTATTTT. Translation: CASSLMRGTDTQYF.

The sample holds a few counts of this clone. This rearrangement joins TRBV19 to TRBJ2-5, with a tentative D call TRBD1 (6 bases). V gave up 4 bases and J gave up 3 bases, with 12 bases separating them. CDR1 is LNHDA and CDR2 is SQIVND in the germline V gene (reference sequence). The CDR3 totals 14 residues. The CDR3 here is CASSTSGAKETQYF. The CDR3 DNA reads TGTGCCAGTAGTACCTCAGGGGCGAAAGAGACCCAGTACTTC.

The sample holds one count of this clone. This sequence joins TRBV5-1 and TRBJ2-3; tentatively, D is TRBD2 (5 bases). The V and J ends lost 9 bases and 8 bases respectively, with 19 bases between them. There are 13 residues in the CDR3. Germline V gene sequence: CDR1 SGHRS, CDR2 YFSETQ. The CDR3 is CATDEGSQSTQYF. The CDR3 DNA reads as TGCGCCACTGACGAGGGCAGCCAAAGTACGCAGTATTTT.

The V and J genes are TRBV27 and TRBJ1-1, with D tentatively TRBD1 (5 bases). The germline V gene has CDR1 MNHEY and CDR2 SMNVEV (reference sequence). The CDR3 length is 17 residues. V was shortened by 1 base and J by 1 base, with 16 bases between the two germline ends. CDR3 protein: CASSLLGREAANTEAFF. In nucleotides, the CDR3 is TGTGCCAGCAGTTTATTGGGCAGGGAGGCGGCGAACACTGAAGCTTTCTTT.

CDR3 sequence: CASSQELAGSEQYF. The CDR3 bases are TGCGCCAGCAGCCAAGAACTAGCGGGAAGCGAGCAGTACTTC. The J gene is TRBJ2-7, the V gene TRBV4-3; TRBD2 matches 10 bases. Germline V gene lookup returns CDR1 LGHNA and CDR2 YSLEER. V shed 0 bases and J 6 bases; nucleotides not matched to a gene: 2. The length of the CDR3 is 14 residues.